The 2 T cell receptor beta chains below come from one sample, sequenced in a study of T cell repertoires in cytomegalovirus infection. TCRdb passed the reads through MiXCR, listing each CDR3 protein once. The table includes approximately 500,000 distinct CDR3 sequences, 26% detected once. Sequenced sample: PBMCs. The receptors come from a human donor in good health (CMV status not recorded). Some clones in this sample may be carry-over from other donors' samples.

This clonotype was recorded many times. V and J are TRBV7-2 and TRBJ2-7, with a weak D call TRBD2 (6 bases). Trimming took off 2 bases at V and 6 bases at J, with 8 bases between the two ends. CDR1 is SGHTA, CDR2 FQGNSA, per germline. The CDR3 covers 12 residues. CDR3 in amino acids: CASSLQGGEQYV. CDR3 nucleotide sequence: TGTGCCAGCAGCTTACAGGGAGGCGAGCAGTACGTC.

The chain carries TRBV7-3 and TRBJ2-3; D assignment may be TRBD1 or TRBD2 (5 bases each). The CDR3 is made up of 14 amino acids. The germline CDR1 and CDR2 sequences are SGHTA and FQGTGA. Trimming stripped 5 bases from V and 4 bases from J, with 13 bases between. CDR3 bases: TGTGCCAGCAGCACCGAGGGACGGTCAGATACGCAGTATTTT. It encodes CASSTEGRSDTQYF.